Following are 32 T cell receptor beta chains from one sample sequenced in a study of beta chain features in type 1 diabetes. Study-wide findings and caveats: Patients with Type 1 diabetes showed moderately but significantly shorter TCRB CDR3s in all four CD4+ subsets.

Their cognate antigens are unknown. Expressed TCRB transcripts were sequenced after all isolated RNA was converted to cDNA. Here immunoSEQ multiplex PCR was the method, and the copy in TCRdb shows in-frame clones only, minus some. The top ten clones hold 0.02% to 0.025% of a sample with 550,000 to 850,000 clones, around 15% of them seen once. The sequencing input was naive CD4+ T cells from blood. These receptors were collected from a man aged 18 to 35 with type 1 diabetes.

The chain employs TRBV10-3 and TRBJ2-5; 9 bases match TRBD1. The J segment lost 3 bases and the V segment lost 1 base, leaving 0 bases of the junction unmatched. Looked up from germline, CDR1 is ENHRY and CDR2 is SYGVKD. This CDR3 comprises 14 residues. As DNA, the CDR3 is TGTGCCATCAGTGAGTGGACAGGGGAAGAGACCCAGTACTTC. Amino acid sequence: CAISEWTGEETQYF.

CDR3 DNA sequence: TGTGCCAGCAGACGGGTGGACAATGAGCAGTTCTTC. Its protein product is CASRRVDNEQFF. The chain combines TRBV2 with TRBJ2-1; D unresolved. Germline V CDR1 and CDR2: SNHLY, FYNNEI. The germline V and J ends were trimmed by 6 bases and 5 bases, with 8 bases remaining between them. This CDR3 comprises 12 residues.

This chain joins TRBV14 and TRBJ1-5; TRBD1 matches 7 bases. Germline loops: CDR1 SGHDN, CDR2 FVKESK. This CDR3 is built from 15 residues. Trimming took 1 base from V and 2 from J; bases not matched to a gene: 2. The CDR3 nucleotides read TGTGCCAGCAGCCAAGGGGGGACAGGCAATCAGCCCCAGCATTTT. It encodes CASSQGGTGNQPQHF.

The chain links TRBV6-1 to TRBJ2-3; 11 nucleotides match TRBD1. The length of the CDR3 is 16 residues. From germline, CDR1 is MNHNS and CDR2 SASEGT. V was clipped by 3 bases and J by 4 bases; unmatched bases: 6. The CDR3 sequence: CASSDWTGGPPDTQYF. The CDR3 nucleotides are TGTGCCAGCAGTGACTGGACAGGGGGCCCCCCAGATACGCAGTATTTT.

This CDR3 reads CASSSSGEVSTEAFF. The DNA for the CDR3 is TGTGCCAGCTCATCGTCAGGGGAAGTAAGCACTGAAGCTTTCTTT. The chain has TRBV18 and TRBJ1-1, with a tentative D call TRBD1 (6 bases). The V gene's germline CDR1 is KGHSH and CDR2 LQKENI. V lost 5 bases and J 4 bases, leaving 17 bases between the germline ends. The CDR3 loop spans 15 amino acids.

This chain joins TRBV28 and TRBJ2-3, with D unclear. CDR3 length: 13 residues. The V end was cut by 8 bases, the J end by 2 bases, with 11 bases between. The V gene's germline CDR1 is MDHEN and CDR2 SYDVKM. As DNA, the CDR3 is TGTGCCAGCCGGGTAGGGCTCACAGATACGCAGTATTTT. As protein: CASRVGLTDTQYF.

This clone was observed a few times. CDR3 sequence reads: CASSPQGWETQYF. Written as DNA, the CDR3 is TGTGCCAGCAGCCCCCAGGGATGGGAGACCCAGTACTTC. The V and J genes are TRBV11-2 and TRBJ2-5, with D possibly being TRBD1 (5 bases). CDR3 length equals 13 residues. The V and J ends lost 5 bases and 5 bases respectively, with 12 bases between them. Germline lookup yields CDR1 SGHAT and CDR2 FQNNGV. The full variable domain, with the rest looked up from reference TRBV11-2 and TRBJ2-5, is EAGVAQSPRYKIIEKRQSVAFWCNPISGHATLYWYQQILGQGPKLLIQFQNNGVVDDSQLPKDRFSAERLKGVDSTLKIQPAKLEDSAVYLCASSPQGWETQYFGPGTRLLVL.

The genes are TRBV15 and TRBJ2-3; D gene ambiguous. V lost 0 bases to trimming and J lost 0 bases, with 16 bases between them. Germline CDR1 is LNHNV and CDR2 is YYDKDF (reference sequence). The CDR3 sequence is 18 residues long. Here the CDR3 reads CATSRDPRTGVSTDTQYF. The CDR3, as DNA: TGTGCCACCAGCAGAGACCCGAGGACGGGCGTTAGCACAGATACGCAGTATTTT.

A few counts support this clone. The rearrangement uses TRBV18 and TRBJ2-1; 7 bases fit TRBD2. Looked up from germline, CDR1 is KGHSH and CDR2 is LQKENI. Unmatched junction bases numbered 3, after V lost 1 base and J lost 3 bases. The CDR3 extends over 15 amino acids. CDR3 sequence: CASSPQAGFYNEQFF. CDR3 DNA sequence: TGTGCCAGCTCACCACAAGCGGGATTCTACAATGAGCAGTTCTTC.

This clone has only a few counts. The genes are TRBV9 and TRBJ1-1, with 11 bases that match TRBD1. Germline CDR1 SGDLS, CDR2 YYNGEE. The CDR3 runs to 18 residues. J lost 4 bases, V lost 1 base, and 12 bases had no gene match. CDR3 region: CASSVKNWTGGVGTEAFF. The CDR3 DNA follows: TGTGCCAGCAGCGTAAAAAATTGGACAGGGGGCGTTGGCACTGAAGCTTTCTTT.

Concerning this clone itself: Other DNA sequences of this sample code for an identical CDR3. The rearrangement uses TRBV29-1 and TRBJ1-1; the D is unclear. Trimming removed 7 bases from V and 0 bases from J, with 9 bases in between. The germline CDR1 and CDR2 sequences are SQVTM and ANQGSEA. This CDR3 has 12 amino acids. CDR3 residues: CSGGRLNTEAFF. Written as DNA, the CDR3 is TGCAGCGGAGGACGGTTGAACACTGAAGCTTTCTTT.

The gene calls are TRBV5-1 and TRBJ2-5; D may match TRBD1 or TRBD2 (5 bases each). V shed 3 bases and J shed 3 bases, with 18 bases lying between them. Looked up from germline, CDR1 is SGHRS and CDR2 is YFSETQ. The CDR3 sequence is 16 residues long. DNA for the CDR3: TGCGCCAGCAGCTGGCCCCCGGGGCAGCGAGAAGAGACCCAGTACTTC. Protein: CASSWPPGQREETQYF.

There are a few counts of this clone. The gene calls are TRBV23-1 and TRBJ1-4; TRBD1 is a possible D gene (6 bases). TRBV23-1 is known as an ORF, though its function is uncertain. The CDR3 runs 14 residues. Trimming left V 4 bases short and J 5 bases short, with 11 bases between. The CDR3 reads CASSLLDSNEKLFF. The CDR3, as DNA: TGCGCCAGCAGTCTATTGGACAGCAATGAAAAACTGTTTTTT.

This clone was detected a few times. The V and J genes are TRBV19 and TRBJ2-3; D is unclear. Germline CDR1 reads LNHDA; CDR2 reads SQIVND (reference sequence). The V end was cut by 1 base, the J end by 1 base, with 12 bases between. This CDR3 is built from 16 residues. This CDR3 reads CASSIGPAPGTDTQYF. CDR3 sequence (DNA): TGTGCCAGTAGTATAGGTCCAGCCCCGGGCACAGATACGCAGTATTTT.

The chain links TRBV4-2 to TRBJ1-1; perhaps TRBD1 as D (5 bases). The CDR3 consists of 18 residues. Germline V CDR1 and CDR2: LGHNA, YNFKEQ. The ends were cut back, 0 bases at V and 3 bases at J, with 20 bases in the middle. CDR3 protein: CASSQDPGAWTGDTEAFF. DNA of the CDR3: TGTGCCAGCAGCCAAGATCCAGGAGCATGGACGGGGGACACTGAAGCTTTCTTT.

This chain links TRBV6-6 with TRBJ2-7; no reliable D call. Germline-derived CDR1 and CDR2 are MNHNY and SVGAGI (reference sequence). V lost 8 bases to trimming and J lost 2 bases, with 10 bases between them. The CDR3 contains 12 residues. Here the CDR3 DNA reads TGTGCCAGCCGACAAGCACCCTACGAGCAGTACTTC. Translated: CASRQAPYEQYF.

The chain joins TRBV28 to TRBJ1-2, with D possibly TRBD1 on 6 matching bases. The V and J ends lost 3 bases and 5 bases respectively, with 10 bases between them. Germline V CDR1 and CDR2: MDHEN, SYDVKM. This CDR3 is built from 13 residues. The CDR3 sequence is CASSLFQGYGYTF. CDR3 sequence (DNA): TGTGCCAGCAGTTTGTTCCAGGGGTATGGCTACACCTTC.

A few counts support this clone. The chain couples TRBV2 to TRBJ2-2; D is ambiguous. Germline V lookup: CDR1 SNHLY, CDR2 FYNNEI. Trimming took off 5 bases at V and 8 bases at J, with 6 bases between the two ends. This CDR3 contains 11 residues. The CDR3 region is CASSTHGELFF. CDR3 DNA: TGTGCCAGCAGTACCCATGGGGAGCTGTTTTTT.

This clone was counted a few times. J is TRBJ2-1 and V is TRBV28; 7 positions agree with TRBD1. Germline loops: CDR1 MDHEN, CDR2 SYDVKM. V lost 6 bases and J lost 6; bases outside the gene matches: 2. The CDR3 contains 12 residues. CDR3 loop: CASRAGGNEQFF. Written as DNA, the CDR3 is TGTGCCAGCAGGGCAGGGGGCAATGAGCAGTTCTTC.

This clone has just a few counts. V gene TRBV7-6 combines with J gene TRBJ2-3; no clear D. Germline lookup yields CDR1 SGHVS and CDR2 FNYEAQ. This CDR3 contains 13 residues. V was shortened by 1 base and J by 6 bases, with 8 bases between the two germline ends. As DNA, the CDR3 is TGTGCCAGCAGCTTAGTTCTGGCGGATACGCAGTATTTT. Translated, it gives CASSLVLADTQYF.

This clone has a handful of counts. V gene TRBV30 combines with J gene TRBJ1-2, with D uncertain. V was cut by 3 bases and J by 0 bases, with 8 bases left in between. CDR3 length equals 13 residues. Germline CDR1 is GTSNPN and CDR2 is SVGIG (reference sequence). CDR3 loop: CAWRLSANYGYTF. Written as DNA, the CDR3 is TGTGCCTGGAGGCTGTCAGCTAACTATGGCTACACCTTC.

The chain carries TRBV11-3 and TRBJ2-5; 7 bases are a match to TRBD1. Germline CDR1 SGHNT, CDR2 YENEEA. Trimming at V came to 1 base and at J to 5 bases, leaving 7 bases not matched to a gene. The length of the CDR3 is 15 residues. CDR3 DNA: TGTGCCAGCAGCTTAGCCGACAGGGTCGGGGAGACCCAGTACTTC. Encoded protein: CASSLADRVGETQYF.

There are a few counts of this clone. The chain is built from TRBV4-1 and TRBJ2-2; D might be TRBD1 or TRBD2, each matching 5 bases. This CDR3 has 17 residues. Trimming left V 2 bases short and J 5 bases short, with 18 bases between. Germline-derived CDR1 and CDR2 are MGHRA and YSYEKL. The CDR3: CASSQSDSLIATGELFF. CDR3 DNA sequence: TGCGCCAGCAGCCAAAGTGACAGCTTGATAGCGACCGGGGAGCTGTTTTTT.

This clone was detected only a few times. The same CDR3 also results from other DNA sequences found in this sample. This chain uses TRBV18 with TRBJ1-5, with D uncertain. V shed 3 bases and J shed 5 bases, with 8 bases lying between them. This CDR3 has 13 amino acids. CDR1 KGHSH and CDR2 LQKENI come from the germline V gene. CDR3 DNA: TGTGCCAGCTCACCCGGCGGGGATCAGCCCCAGCATTTT. Translating it yields CASSPGGDQPQHF. Full variable domain (rest looked up from reference TRBV18 and TRBJ1-5): NAGVMQNPRHLVRRRGQEARLRCSPMKGHSHVYWYRQLPEEGLKFMVYLQKENIIDESGMPKERFSAEFPKEGPSILRIQQVVRGDSAAYFCASSPGGDQPQHFGDGTRLSIL.

In its sample, this clone was seen a few times. The chain uses TRBV5-4 and TRBJ2-2; D gene unclear. Germline assignment: CDR1 SGHNT and CDR2 YYREEE (reference sequence). The CDR3 contains 14 residues. Trimming removed 1 base at V and 5 bases at J, with 9 bases between. The CDR3 region has the DNA TGTGCCAGCAGCTTGATCCGCGCTACCGGGGAGCTGTTTTTT. It translates to CASSLIRATGELFF.

This chain connects TRBV19 to TRBJ1-2; 8 bases are shared with TRBD1. Germline V lookup: CDR1 LNHDA, CDR2 SQIVND (reference sequence). Trimming removed 6 bases from V and 5 bases from J; junction bases left unmatched: 14. The CDR3 length is 16 residues. The CDR3 loop reads CASSIPAGQGYYGYTF. The CDR3 nucleotides are TGTGCCAGTAGCATCCCGGCTGGACAGGGATATTATGGCTACACCTTC.

This clone was recorded a few times. This specimen includes other DNA sequences encoding the same CDR3. The chain combines TRBV7-9 with TRBJ2-3; D ambiguous. CDR1 and CDR2 (germline): SEHNR, FQNEAQ (reference sequence). This CDR3 comprises 13 residues. V was cut by 1 base and J by 5 bases, with 7 bases left in between. CDR3 nucleotides: TGTGCCAGCAGCTTAGTGGCCGGAGATACGCAGTATTTT. Translated: CASSLVAGDTQYF.

The V call is TRBV11-2, the J call TRBJ2-5; maybe TRBD2 (5 bases). V was pared by 3 bases and J by 1 base, with 12 bases between. The CDR3 runs 15 residues. CDR1 is SGHAT, CDR2 FQNNGV, per germline. The CDR3 region has the DNA TGTGCCAGCAGCTTTAACGGGGAGACCCAAGAGACCCAGTACTTC. Encoded protein: CASSFNGETQETQYF.

This sequence joins TRBV9 and TRBJ2-7; D possibly corresponds to TRBD2 (5 bases). This CDR3 is built from 13 residues. V was cut by 2 bases and J by 4 bases, with 10 bases left in between. Germline V lookup: CDR1 SGDLS, CDR2 YYNGEE. The CDR3 loop reads CASSVGSNYEQYF. As DNA, the CDR3 is TGTGCCAGCAGCGTGGGGAGTAATTACGAGCAGTACTTC.

In this sample, this clone turned up a few times. The J gene is TRBJ2-1, the V gene TRBV30, with a tentative D call TRBD1 (5 bases). Trimming pared 2 bases from V and 2 bases from J, leaving 7 bases between. The V gene's germline CDR1 is GTSNPN and CDR2 SVGIG (reference sequence). CDR3 length: 13 residues. The CDR3 protein is CAWSTGAYNEQFF. The CDR3 nucleotides are TGTGCCTGGAGTACAGGCGCCTACAATGAGCAGTTCTTC.

The sample holds a few counts of this clone. The chain carries TRBV25-1 and TRBJ2-1, with 7 positions matching TRBD1. Germline V gene sequence: CDR1 MGHDK, CDR2 SYGVNS. Trimming at V came to 2 bases and at J to 0 bases, leaving 1 base not matched to a gene. This CDR3 region has 15 residues. In DNA, the CDR3 is TGTGCCAGCAGTGAAGGGACAGCCTCCTACAATGAGCAGTTCTTC. Its protein is CASSEGTASYNEQFF.

The chain has TRBV6-1 and TRBJ1-5; 7 nucleotides line up with TRBD1. Germline-derived CDR1 and CDR2 are MNHNS and SASEGT. This CDR3 region has 14 residues. With 4 bases clipped from V and 4 bases from J, the junction kept 4 bases outside the gene matches. In nucleotides, the CDR3 is TGTGCCAGCAGTGTACTACAGGGGAATCAGCCCCAGCATTTT. It yields the protein CASSVLQGNQPQHF.